This TCR beta chain was sequenced during a study of T cells expressing NK-cell markers. With respect to this clonotype: Antigen specificity is unknown.

Reprocessing the 5' RACE reads, TCRdb reports a single entry for every CDR3 protein and omits DNA. Its clone listing holds 200,000 to 300,000 distinct CDR3 sequences. Study conclusions and caveats: The contribution of dominant NKG2C+ clonotypes to CD8+ T cells in about 6 donors was 1.0-7.0%. Where a handful of donors were concerned, these clonotypes also led the CD3+CD56-NKG2C+ fraction.

The germline V gene encodes CDR1 SGHRS and CDR2 YFSETQ. This CDR3 has 18 amino acids. The TCR sequence derives from a man aged 18 to 29 in good health. Input material: blood T cells: a sorted CD56 or NKG2C T cell subset, CD4+ or CD8+ T cells, or bulk PBMC T cells (not recorded which). The chain combines TRBV5-1 with TRBJ1-1; lacking DNA, the TRBD1 call made by TCRdb goes unchecked. CDR3 in amino acids: CASSVAVQPGQVFTEAFF.